This T cell receptor beta chain was identified in a study of T-cell memory formation after mild COVID-19. Study-wide background: The TCR clusters were mostly specific to one donor. Study-level results: Certain responding clones were present in pre-infection memory, suggesting participation of cross-reactive memory. Second-wave clones that peaked on day 37 lacked confirmed SARS-CoV-2 specificity.

Comment on this clonotype: Antigen specificity is unknown.

The CDR3 runs to 13 residues. CDR1 and CDR2 (germline): MNHEY, SVGEGT. V dropped 3 bases and J dropped 10 bases, with 10 bases sitting between them. Via MiXCR, TCRdb re-called the 5' RACE reads, giving one row per CDR3 protein. The sample holds more than 450,000 distinct CDR3 sequences; more than 15% are singletons and the top ten take 9.5% to 15%. Sequenced sample: PBMCs or a T cell subset sorted from them (not recorded which). This chain joins TRBV6-2 or TRBV6-3 and TRBJ1-6, with no clear D. The TCR was taken from an adult woman who had mild COVID-19 (a few samples of this study predate the infection). Cell type and time point are not known. CDR3 sequence: CASSYTVSSPLHF. The DNA for the CDR3 is TGTGCCAGCAGTTATACAGTGAGCTCACCCCTCCACTTT.